Shown below are 17 T cell receptor beta chains from a single sample sequenced in a study of T cell responses to AZD1222 COVID-19 vaccine. The method was immunoSEQ multiplex PCR; TCRdb's version includes in-frame clones alone and lacks a portion of them. The sample shows about 120,000 clones, 80% to 90% of them seen only once. The sequenced sample was peripheral blood, obtained on day 0 of AZD1222 vaccination. The source of these receptors is an adult in good health.

The chain links TRBV11-2 to TRBJ1-1, with D perhaps TRBD1 (6 bases). The ends were cut back, 3 bases at V and 3 bases at J, with 26 bases in the middle. Germline lookup yields CDR1 SGHAT and CDR2 FQNNGV. CDR3 length: 19 residues. CDR3 region: CASSFWGARGEEWHTEAFF. In nucleotides, the CDR3 is TGTGCCAGCAGCTTCTGGGGGGCCAGGGGTGAAGAGTGGCACACTGAAGCTTTCTTT.

The chain is built from TRBV3-1 (or the pseudogene TRBV3-2) and TRBJ2-5, with D possibly being TRBD1 or TRBD2 (5 bases each). The V gene lost 1 base and the J gene lost 2 bases, with 11 bases spanning the gap. The germline V gene encodes CDR1 LGHDT and CDR2 YNNKEL (reference sequence). CDR3 length equals 15 residues. DNA of the CDR3: TGTGCCAGCAGCCAAGGGGGGATTGTTCAAGAGACCCAGTACTTC. Protein sequence: CASSQGGIVQETQYF.

This chain uses TRBV5-8 with TRBJ2-1, with D possibly matching TRBD1 (5 bases). The CDR3 is 14 amino acids. The germline V and J ends were trimmed by 0 bases and 12 bases, with 16 bases remaining between them. Germline V gene sequence: CDR1 SGHTS, CDR2 YDEGEE. This chain's CDR3 is CASSLERTRTGQFF. The CDR3 nucleotides read TGTGCCAGCAGCTTGGAACGAACCCGAACAGGGCAGTTCTTC.

This clone was recorded only once. The V call is TRBV15, the J call TRBJ1-6; D may be TRBD1 (6 bases). Germline V lookup: CDR1 LNHNV, CDR2 YYDKDF (reference sequence). This CDR3 is 13 amino acids long. V was clipped by 7 bases and J by 9 bases, with 13 bases between them. CDR3 coding DNA: TGTGCCACCACTTCAGGGGATCGTTCACCCCTCCACTTT. Amino acids: CATTSGDRSPLHF.

This clone was counted a few times. This sequence joins TRBV27 and TRBJ2-7; TRBD1 might be the D (6 bases). CDR1 is MNHEY and CDR2 is SMNVEV in the germline V gene (reference sequence). V was cut by 5 bases and J by 5 bases, with 16 bases left in between. CDR3 length equals 14 residues. The CDR3 region is CASSPRDNNHEQYF. The CDR3 DNA is TGTGCCAGCAGTCCCCGGGACAATAACCACGAGCAGTACTTC.

This chain joins TRBV12-5 and TRBJ1-5; no reliable D call. Germline CDR1 LGHNT, CDR2 FRNRAP. V lost 3 bases and J 4 bases, leaving 1 base between the germline ends. This CDR3 spans 11 amino acids. CDR3 coding DNA: TGTGCTAGTGGTTTAAATCAGCCCCAGCATTTT. This gives the protein CASGLNQPQHF.

The genes are TRBV28 and TRBJ1-6, with D possibly being TRBD1 (6 bases). V gave up 3 bases and J gave up 10 bases, with 16 bases separating them. Germline loops: CDR1 MDHEN, CDR2 SYDVKM. The length of the CDR3 is 15 residues. The CDR3 protein is CASSFGDRGGSPLHF. CDR3 DNA: TGTGCCAGCAGTTTTGGGGACCGAGGGGGGTCACCCCTCCACTTT.

This chain joins TRBV18 and TRBJ1-4; 8 bases match TRBD1. Germline V gene lookup returns CDR1 KGHSH and CDR2 LQKENI. CDR3 length: 14 residues. V was clipped by 6 bases and J by 5 bases; unmatched bases: 5. CDR3 residues: CASSLDRVNEKLFF. In DNA form, the CDR3 reads TGTGCCAGCTCCCTGGACAGGGTCAATGAAAAACTGTTTTTT.

The chain couples TRBV6-1 to TRBJ1-5; weak D call: TRBD1 (6 bases). CDR1 is MNHNS and CDR2 is SASEGT in the germline V gene. V was clipped by 2 bases and J by 8 bases, with 10 bases between them. This CDR3 is built from 13 residues. Here the CDR3 reads CASSELRGKPQHF. For the CDR3, the DNA is TGTGCCAGCAGTGAACTCAGGGGAAAGCCCCAGCATTTT.

The rearrangement uses TRBV18 and TRBJ1-2, with no clear D. Trimming cost V 3 bases and J 2 bases, with 19 bases left between them. The CDR3 has 17 residues. From germline, CDR1 is KGHSH and CDR2 LQKENI. In DNA, the CDR3 is TGTGCCAGCTCACCGGTATCTTCGGGATTCTCCAACTATGGCTACACCTTC. This translates into CASSPVSSGFSNYGYTF.

The genes are TRBV18 and TRBJ1-1; 9 positions match TRBD1. Germline V lookup: CDR1 KGHSH, CDR2 LQKENI. This CDR3 spans 18 amino acids. J was trimmed by 1 base and V by 3 bases; bases with no gene match: 12. The CDR3 sequence: CASSPLGTGRVGNTEAFF. The CDR3 DNA follows: TGTGCCAGCTCACCCCTCGGGACAGGGAGGGTAGGGAACACTGAAGCTTTCTTT.

The genes are TRBV28 and TRBJ1-6; D uncertain. The CDR3 length is 14 residues. The germline V and J ends were trimmed by 3 bases and 11 bases, with 14 bases remaining between them. The V gene's germline CDR1 is MDHEN and CDR2 SYDVKM. This CDR3 reads CASSFNGQRPPLHF. CDR3 in DNA: TGTGCCAGCAGTTTTAACGGCCAGAGGCCACCCCTCCACTTT.

Worth noting for this clone: Other nucleotide sequences in the sample specify the same CDR3. The V call is TRBV11-2, the J call TRBJ2-3; D unclear. Trimming took off 3 bases at V and 0 bases at J, with 4 bases between the two ends. CDR1 SGHAT and CDR2 FQNNGV come from the germline V gene. The CDR3 totals 13 residues. CDR3 residues: CASSLWSTDTQYF. The CDR3, as DNA: TGTGCCAGCAGCTTGTGGAGCACAGATACGCAGTATTTT.

CDR3 residues: CASSIGVRRENEQFF. CDR3 DNA: TGTGCCAGTAGTATAGGGGTTCGGCGGGAGAATGAGCAGTTCTTC. V and J are TRBV19 and TRBJ2-1; 7 positions match TRBD2. CDR1 is LNHDA, CDR2 SQIVND, per germline (reference sequence). This CDR3 comprises 15 residues. After removal of 1 base from V and 7 bases from J, the junction contained 7 bases not matched to a gene. The full variable domain, completed using reference TRBV19 and TRBJ2-1, is DGGITQSPKYLFRKEGQNVTLSCEQNLNHDAMYWYRQDPGQGLRLIYYSQIVNDFQKGDIAEGYSVSREKKESFPLTVTSAQKNPTAFYLCASSIGVRRENEQFFGPGTRLTVL.

The chain combines TRBV6-2 or TRBV6-3 with TRBJ1-5, with D perhaps matching TRBD1 (6 bases). Germline V gives CDR1 MNHEY, CDR2 SVGEGT. The V end was cut by 6 bases, the J end by 7 bases, with 19 bases between. CDR3 length: 15 residues. CDR3 nucleotide sequence: TGTGCCAGCAGCTCCAGAGACCAGGGGAAGCAGCCCCAGCATTTT. Residues: CASSSRDQGKQPQHF.

This clone showed up just once. The chain couples TRBV14 to TRBJ1-1; D gene unclear. Trimming took 1 base from V and 5 from J, leaving 8 bases between them. Looked up from germline, CDR1 is SGHDN and CDR2 is FVKESK. This CDR3 has 13 amino acids. The CDR3 sequence is CASSQGTGTEAFF. The CDR3 coding sequence is TGTGCCAGCAGCCAAGGGACGGGGACTGAAGCTTTCTTT.

The chain employs TRBV2 and TRBJ1-3; D unclear. Germline V lookup: CDR1 SNHLY, CDR2 FYNNEI. V lost 1 base and J lost 0, with 7 bases in between. CDR3 length: 15 residues. The CDR3 DNA is TGTGCCAGCAGTGAAGGGGTTCCCTCTGGAAACACCATATATTTT. It yields the protein CASSEGVPSGNTIYF.